This is a list of T cell receptor beta chains from one sample in a study of vaccination effects on CD4 cells after COVID-19. The table came from immunoSEQ multiplex PCR; TCRdb's copy has only in-frame clones and leaves some out. This sample yields around 30,000 clones, of which roughly 68% are seen a single time; 17% belongs to the top ten. Their antigens are not known. The sequences come from CD4+ T cells from PBMCs cultured with HCoV-OC43 spike peptides, collected after COVID-19 vaccination. Source of these receptors: a human donor who received a COVID-19 vaccine. Both conserved end residues are part of each CDR3. The order of the fields is D gene, V gene, J gene, clone size, CDR3 protein, CDR3 DNA. D genes are given only for firm matches. Some rows have no size entry. The others give once, few or many, or a class for an expanded clone.

>TRBD2|TRBV6-4|TRBJ2-3|.
CASSDSAGAETDTQYF
TGTGCCAGCAGTGACTCGGCGGGAGCGGAGACAGATACGCAGTATTTT
>TRBD2|TRBV6-5|TRBJ2-2|few
CASNSGSPSGELFF
TGTGCCAGCAACAGCGGGAGTCCTTCCGGGGAGCTGTTTTTT
>.|TRBV27|TRBJ1-6|.
CASSLLFGSYNSPLHF
TGTGCCAGCAGTTTGCTCTTCGGGTCCTATAATTCACCCCTCCACTTT
>.|TRBV7-9|TRBJ2-1|once
CASSFSEQFF
TGTGCCAGCAGCTTTTCTGAGCAGTTCTTC
>TRBD1|TRBV7-2|TRBJ2-7|medium-sized
CASKDRGQLEQYF
TGTGCCAGCAAGGACAGGGGGCAACTCGAGCAGTACTTC
>TRBD1|TRBV6-2/TRBV6-3|TRBJ1-2|once
CASSPDRLYGYTF
TGTGCCAGCAGTCCGGACAGGCTCTATGGCTACACCTTC
>.|TRBV5-1|TRBJ1-2|few
CASSSRAQTNYGYTF
TGCGCCAGCAGCTCGAGGGCCCAGACTAACTATGGCTACACCTTC
>.|TRBV7-9|TRBJ2-7|.
CASSPPGDEQYF
TGTGCCAGCAGCCCCCCAGGGGACGAGCAGTACTTC
>TRBD2|TRBV12-3/TRBV12-4|TRBJ2-7|few
CASSGGTSGRKYF
TGTGCCAGCAGTGGTGGGACTAGCGGGAGGAAGTACTTC
>.|TRBV6-5|TRBJ1-2|.
CASSFQGSGNYGYTF
TGTGCCAGCAGTTTCCAGGGATCTGGAAACTATGGCTACACCTTC
>.|TRBV7-9|TRBJ2-1|.
CASSLKYGGNEQFF
TGTGCCAGCAGCTTAAAGTATGGCGGTAATGAGCAGTTCTTC
>.|TRBV4-1|TRBJ1-5|once
CASSQGGPNSNQPQHF
TGCGCCAGCAGCCAAGGGGGGCCCAATAGCAATCAGCCCCAGCATTTT
>.|TRBV29-1|TRBJ2-5|.
CSVQSFDLETQYF
TGCAGCGTTCAGTCTTTCGATCTGGAGACCCAGTACTTC
>.|TRBV6-1|TRBJ1-5|.
CASRELFDSFNQPQHF
TGTGCCAGCAGGGAACTCTTTGACAGTTTCAATCAGCCCCAGCATTTT
>.|TRBV18|TRBJ1-1|.
CASSPVAENTEAFF
TGTGCCAGCTCACCCGTAGCGGAGAACACTGAAGCTTTCTTT
>TRBD1|TRBV6-4|TRBJ2-2|.
CASSDSQGDTGELFF
TGTGCCAGCAGTGACTCACAGGGGGACACCGGGGAGCTGTTTTTT
>.|TRBV5-6|TRBJ1-2|few
CASSLGSYGYTF
TGTGCCAGCAGCTTGGGAAGCTATGGCTACACCTTC
>.|TRBV12-3/TRBV12-4|TRBJ1-4|once
CASAQASNEKLFF
TGTGCCAGCGCCCAGGCTTCTAATGAAAAACTGTTTTTT
>.|TRBV29-1|TRBJ2-2|.
CSARTGSTGELFF
TGCAGCGCGAGAACAGGATCCACCGGGGAGCTGTTTTTT
>.|TRBV7-9|TRBJ1-1|.
CASSFTSRGFMNTEAFF
TGTGCCAGCAGCTTTACTTCGCGGGGGTTCATGAACACTGAAGCTTTCTTT
>.|TRBV27|TRBJ2-7|.
CASSRDPGSYEQYF
TGTGCCAGCAGCCGGGATCCAGGGTCCTACGAGCAGTACTTC
>TRBD2|TRBV10-1|TRBJ2-3|.
CASSESGLGGSRYTQYF
TGCGCCAGCAGTGAGTCCGGACTAGGAGGGTCTAGGTATACGCAGTATTTT
>.|TRBV11-3|TRBJ2-1|.
CASSLIPTGSYNEQFF
TGTGCCAGCAGCTTAATCCCGACTGGATCCTACAATGAGCAGTTCTTC
>.|TRBV4-1|TRBJ2-3|.
CASSGGYSRTDTQYF
TGCGCCAGCAGTGGGGGGTACTCACGCACAGATACGCAGTATTTT
>.|TRBV18|TRBJ2-1|.
CASSPWATRAYNEQFF
TGTGCCAGCTCCCCTTGGGCGACTAGGGCCTACAATGAGCAGTTCTTC
>.|TRBV7-2|TRBJ2-7|.
CASGAGRSSYEQYF
TGTGCCAGCGGGGCGGGCCGGAGCTCCTACGAGCAGTACTTC
>.|TRBV21-1|TRBJ2-7|.
CASSNVTGSYEQYF
TGTGCCAGCAGCAACGTGACAGGATCCTACGAGCAGTACTTC
>.|TRBV2|TRBJ2-3|.
CASRTWGRGGTDTQYF
TGTGCCAGCAGGACTTGGGGCAGGGGTGGCACAGATACGCAGTATTTT
>TRBD1|TRBV3-1/TRBV3-2|TRBJ2-7|.
CASSHPGQGNYEQYF
TGTGCCAGCAGCCATCCGGGACAGGGCAACTACGAGCAGTACTTC
>TRBD2|TRBV3-1/TRBV3-2|TRBJ2-7|once
CASSQEGIGLAGSEQYF
TGTGCCAGCAGCCAAGAGGGAATTGGACTAGCGGGAAGCGAGCAGTACTTC
>TRBD2|TRBV3-1/TRBV3-2|TRBJ2-2|.
CASSQGAGVRTGELFF
TGTGCCAGCAGCCAAGGAGCGGGAGTCCGAACCGGGGAGCTGTTTTTT
>TRBD1|TRBV6-5|TRBJ2-7|.
CASRGDRGLFKGQYF
TGTGCCAGCAGGGGTGACAGGGGGCTATTTAAGGGGCAGTACTTC
>.|TRBV27|TRBJ2-7|once
CASSRDGRGEQYF
TGTGCCAGCAGTCGGGACGGGCGGGGCGAGCAGTACTTC
>TRBD2|TRBV9|TRBJ2-3|once
CASSPRGLAGGRSTDTQYF
TGTGCCAGCAGCCCTCGGGGACTAGCGGGAGGGCGCAGCACAGATACGCAGTATTTT
>.|TRBV5-4|TRBJ2-2|.
CASSLAALKNTGELFF
TGTGCCAGCAGCTTGGCCGCACTAAAGAACACCGGGGAGCTGTTTTTT
>TRBD1|TRBV12-3/TRBV12-4|TRBJ1-1|.
CASTLDRDTEAFF
TGTGCCAGCACCCTGGACAGGGACACTGAAGCTTTCTTT
>.|TRBV2|TRBJ1-5|.
CASSVSQARIQPQHF
TGTGCCAGCAGTGTTAGCCAGGCGAGAATTCAGCCCCAGCATTTT
>TRBD2|TRBV2|TRBJ2-1|.
CASSEINWEGMGNEQFF
TGTGCCAGCAGTGAAATCAATTGGGAGGGGATGGGGAATGAGCAGTTCTTC
>TRBD1|TRBV2|TRBJ1-2|.
CASSEAETGNNYGYTF
TGTGCCAGCAGTGAAGCGGAGACAGGGAATAACTATGGCTACACCTTC
>.|TRBV6-1|TRBJ1-2|.
CASRETRAPDSSNYGYTF
TGTGCCAGCAGGGAAACGCGGGCTCCGGACAGTTCTAACTATGGCTACACCTTC
>.|TRBV10-2|TRBJ2-6|.
CASSERPRESGANVLTF
TGCGCCAGCAGTGAGCGACCCAGGGAATCTGGGGCCAACGTCCTGACTTTC
>TRBD2|TRBV5-6|TRBJ2-2|.
CASSLIAGGPSVGAGELFF
TGTGCCAGCAGCTTAATAGCGGGAGGGCCATCAGTAGGAGCCGGGGAGCTGTTTTTT
>.|TRBV5-8|TRBJ2-7|.
CASSQIYYEQYF
TGTGCCAGCAGCCAAATCTACTACGAGCAGTACTTC
>.|TRBV2|TRBJ1-5|.
CASRTGKSTPSNQPQHF
TGTGCCAGCAGAACAGGGAAATCTACCCCTAGCAATCAGCCCCAGCATTTT
>.|TRBV28|TRBJ1-1|.
CASSPPRLNTEAFF
TGTGCCAGCAGCCCCCCCCGGTTGAACACTGAAGCTTTCTTT
>.|TRBV5-4|TRBJ2-3|.
CASSMTGLQRTDTQYF
TGTGCCAGCAGCATGACAGGTCTACAACGCACAGATACGCAGTATTTT
>.|TRBV11-2|TRBJ1-4|.
CASSLREEEKLFF
TGTGCCAGCAGCTTAAGGGAGGAAGAAAAACTGTTTTTT
>TRBD1|TRBV5-1|TRBJ1-1|.
CASSQRQGDTEAFF
TGCGCCAGCAGCCAAAGACAGGGAGACACTGAAGCTTTCTTT
>.|TRBV7-8|TRBJ1-5|.
CASSLGSGSLNQPQHF
TGTGCCAGCAGCTTAGGGTCCGGCAGCCTTAATCAGCCCCAGCATTTT
>TRBD1|TRBV25-1|TRBJ1-5|few
CASSDSTGGAQPQHF
TGTGCCAGCAGTGACAGCACAGGGGGCGCTCAGCCCCAGCATTTT
>.|TRBV12-5|TRBJ2-6|few
CASAPGAGANVLTF
TGTGCTAGTGCCCCCGGGGCTGGGGCCAACGTCCTGACTTTC
>.|TRBV2|TRBJ1-1|.
CASSLRQGNTEAFF
TGTGCCAGCAGTCTGAGGCAGGGTAACACTGAAGCTTTCTTT
>.|TRBV6-5|TRBJ1-2|.
CASSYRGQVNYGYTF
TGTGCCAGCAGTTACCGCGGGCAAGTTAACTATGGCTACACCTTC
>TRBD2|TRBV5-1|TRBJ2-1|.
CASSERETSYNEQFF
TGCGCCAGCAGCGAGCGGGAGACCTCCTACAATGAGCAGTTCTTC
>.|TRBV27|TRBJ1-3|medium-sized
CASSRKWGGQSRNTIYF
TGTGCCAGCAGCCGGAAGTGGGGGGGGCAATCCAGAAACACCATATATTTT
>.|TRBV11-3|TRBJ1-1|few
CASTWKDRNTEAFF
TGTGCCAGCACCTGGAAGGACAGAAACACTGAAGCTTTCTTT
>TRBD1|TRBV23-1|TRBJ1-2|.
CASSQQGTGVDYGYTF
TGCGCCAGCAGTCAACAAGGGACAGGGGTTGACTATGGCTACACCTTC
>TRBD1|TRBV4-1|TRBJ1-4|.
CASSFYLGQGANEKLFF
TGCGCCAGCAGCTTTTATCTCGGACAGGGCGCTAATGAAAAACTGTTTTTT